Each of the 11 T cell receptor beta chains below was sequenced from the same sample in a study of blood T cell repertoires in COVID-19. Produced via immunoSEQ multiplex PCR; TCRdb's table is partial and in-frame only. The sample lists about 58,000 clones, 75% to 90% occurring once. Material for sequencing was peripheral blood. The receptors shown here come from a woman aged 60 to 75 with active COVID-19.

The chain joins TRBV15 to TRBJ2-5, with a weak D call TRBD2 (5 bases). V was pared by 3 bases and J by 1 base, with 12 bases between. The CDR3 has 15 residues. Germline V gene data show CDR1 as LNHNV and CDR2 as YYDKDF (reference sequence). The CDR3: CATSRSLASQETQYF. CDR3 bases: TGTGCCACCAGCAGGTCTCTAGCCTCCCAAGAGACCCAGTACTTC.

The genes are TRBV21-1 and TRBJ2-1; the table's TRBD1 call for D was not verified on the DNA. TRBV21-1 is a pseudogene segment. The CDR3 runs to 17 residues. The CDR3 loop reads CASSRDGSQGAYNEQFF. Here the CDR3 DNA reads TGTGCCAGCAGTCGAGACGGATCGCAGGGGGCATACAATGAGCAGTTCTTC.

J is TRBJ1-5 and V is TRBV7-9; 7 nucleotides match TRBD1. The CDR3 spans 15 residues. The J segment lost 0 bases and the V segment lost 5 bases, leaving 4 bases of the junction unmatched. In germline, CDR1 is SEHNR, CDR2 FQNEAQ (reference sequence). The DNA of the CDR3 is TGTGCCAGCAGCCTTCAGGGGGGTAGCAATCAGCCCCAGCATTTT. Amino acid sequence: CASSLQGGSNQPQHF.

The genes are TRBV7-2 and TRBJ2-1; 8 bases are a match to TRBD2. Germline V gene sequence: CDR1 SGHTA, CDR2 FQGNSA. After removal of 5 bases from V and 10 bases from J, the junction contained 16 bases not matched to a gene. The CDR3 loop spans 16 amino acids. The CDR3 is CASSGSPAGGAGEQFF. In DNA form, the CDR3 reads TGTGCCAGCAGCGGCAGCCCCGCGGGGGGCGCGGGGGAGCAGTTCTTC.

The chain couples TRBV6-4 to TRBJ2-3; 9 bases agree with TRBD2. From germline, CDR1 is MRHNA and CDR2 SNTAGT. The CDR3 has 14 amino acids. With V trimmed by 4 bases and J by 6 bases, 5 bases remained unmatched. The CDR3 region is CASSGGGAIDTQYF. As DNA, the CDR3 is TGTGCCAGCAGTGGCGGGGGGGCCATTGATACGCAGTATTTT.

The chain couples TRBV5-4 to TRBJ2-2; TRBD2 is a possible D gene (6 bases). Deletions cut 2 bases from V and 4 bases from J, with 6 bases between. The CDR3 has 13 residues. The germline V gene has CDR1 SGHNT and CDR2 YYREEE (reference sequence). CDR3 nucleotides: TGTGCCAGCAGCTTCGGGAGCACCGGGGAGCTGTTTTTT. Translating it yields CASSFGSTGELFF. Looking up the rest from reference TRBV5-4 and TRBJ2-2 gives the full variable domain: ETGVTQSPTHLIKTRGQQVTLRCSSQSGHNTVSWYQQALGQGPQFIFQYYREEENGRGNFPPRFSGLQFPNYSSELNVNALELDDSALYLCASSFGSTGELFFGEGSRLTVL.

V is TRBV2 and J is TRBJ1-1, with D possibly matching TRBD1 (5 bases). Trimming removed 5 bases from V and 7 bases from J, with 14 bases in between. This CDR3 contains 13 residues. CDR1 is SNHLY, CDR2 FYNNEI, per germline. The CDR3 here is CASSSLPDSEAFF. The CDR3 DNA sequence: TGTGCCAGCAGTAGCCTCCCCGACAGTGAAGCTTTCTTT.

The chain carries TRBV14 and TRBJ2-7, with TRBD1 matching 7 bases. From germline, CDR1 is SGHDN and CDR2 FVKESK. V lost 3 bases to trimming and J lost 3 bases; unmatched junction nucleotides: 5. The CDR3 has 14 residues. The CDR3 protein is CASSHVAGGYEQYF. The CDR3 nucleotides read TGTGCCAGCAGCCATGTAGCAGGGGGCTACGAGCAGTACTTC.

The table lists this clone with a count of one. This chain connects TRBV9 to TRBJ1-2, with D possibly being TRBD1 (5 bases). The V gene's germline CDR1 is SGDLS and CDR2 YYNGEE. The CDR3 runs to 17 residues. V shed 1 base and J shed 5 bases, with 21 bases lying between them. The CDR3 nucleotides read TGTGCCAGCAGCGTAAACAAGTGGGCAGGGACTGCGTATGGCTACACCTTC. As protein: CASSVNKWAGTAYGYTF.

Many counts were recorded for this clone. The V gene is TRBV5-1, the J gene TRBJ2-1, with 10 bases fitting TRBD2. This CDR3 contains 16 residues. Germline V lookup: CDR1 SGHRS, CDR2 YFSETQ. Trimming at V came to 4 bases and at J to 5 bases, leaving 9 bases not matched to a gene. The CDR3 reads CASSKYSGGPDNEQFF. CDR3 nucleotide sequence: TGCGCCAGCAGCAAGTATAGCGGGGGGCCCGACAATGAGCAGTTCTTC.

J is TRBJ2-1 and V is TRBV18, with TRBD2 matching over 10 bases. Germline CDR1 reads KGHSH; CDR2 reads LQKENI. V lost 3 bases and J lost 0; bases outside the gene matches: 5. The CDR3 totals 17 residues. In DNA, the CDR3 is TGTGCCAGCTCACCCTCTAGCGGGGGCGCCTCCTACAATGAGCAGTTCTTC. Translating gives CASSPSSGGASYNEQFF.